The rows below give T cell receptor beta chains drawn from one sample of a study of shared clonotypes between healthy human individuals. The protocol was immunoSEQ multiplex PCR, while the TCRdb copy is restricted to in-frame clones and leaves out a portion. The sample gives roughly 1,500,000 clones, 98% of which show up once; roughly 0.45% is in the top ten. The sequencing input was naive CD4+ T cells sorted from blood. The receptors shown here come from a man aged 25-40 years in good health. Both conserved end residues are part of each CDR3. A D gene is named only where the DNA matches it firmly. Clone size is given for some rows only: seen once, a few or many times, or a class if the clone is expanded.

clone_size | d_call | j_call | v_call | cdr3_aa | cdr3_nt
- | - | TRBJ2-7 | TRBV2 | CVSSVHEQYF | TGTGTCAGCTCAGTGCACGAGCAGTACTTC
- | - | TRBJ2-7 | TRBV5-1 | CASRHPTGPSSYEQYF | TGCGCCAGCAGACACCCCACCGGGCCAAGCTCCTACGAGCAGTACTTC
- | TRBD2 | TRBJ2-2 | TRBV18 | CASSPLGLAGGIPNTGELFF | TGTGCCAGCTCACCATTGGGGCTAGCGGGAGGCATACCGAACACCGGGGAGCTGTTTTTT
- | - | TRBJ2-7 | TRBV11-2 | CASSLELGGPVSSYEQYF | TGTGCCAGCAGCTTAGAACTTGGGGGCCCCGTTAGCTCCTACGAGCAGTACTTC
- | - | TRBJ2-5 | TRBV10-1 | CASSESGGQETQYF | TGCGCCAGCAGTGAGTCGGGCGGTCAAGAGACCCAGTACTTC
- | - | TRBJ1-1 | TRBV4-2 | CASSQETALGGTEAFF | TGTGCCAGCAGCCAAGAAACGGCGCTGGGAGGCACTGAAGCTTTCTTT
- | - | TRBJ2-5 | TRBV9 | CASSVLGTEKETQYF | TGTGCCAGCAGCGTTCTTGGGACGGAGAAAGAGACCCAGTACTTC
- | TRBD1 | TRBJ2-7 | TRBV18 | CASSPPVTSDRFYEQYF | TGTGCCAGCTCACCACCGGTGACTTCGGACAGGTTTTACGAGCAGTACTTC
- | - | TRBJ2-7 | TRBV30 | CAWSEGQSYEQYF | TGTGCCTGGAGTGAGGGCCAGTCCTACGAGCAGTACTTC
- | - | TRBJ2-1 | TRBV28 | CASSGDEQFF | TGTGCTTCCTCCGGGGACGAGCAGTTCTTC
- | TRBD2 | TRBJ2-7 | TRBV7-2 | CASRGYRTSGRWGSYEQYF | TGTGCCAGCAGAGGCTACCGGACTAGCGGGAGGTGGGGATCCTACGAGCAGTACTTC
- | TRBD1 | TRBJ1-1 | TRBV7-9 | CASSSGTGVNTEAFF | TGTGCCAGCAGTTCCGGGACAGGAGTGAACACTGAAGCTTTCTTT
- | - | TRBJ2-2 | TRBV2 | CASSRDTGELFF | TGTGCCAGCTCCAGGGACACCGGGGAGCTGTTTTTT
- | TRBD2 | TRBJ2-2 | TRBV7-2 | CASSFPGGRELFF | TGTGCCAGCAGCTTCCCGGGAGGAAGGGAGCTGTTTTTT
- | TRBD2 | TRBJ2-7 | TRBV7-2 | CASSFSSGSYEQYF | TGTGCCAGCAGCTTCTCTAGCGGGAGCTACGAGCAGTACTTC
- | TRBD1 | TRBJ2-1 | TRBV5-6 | CASSSYGQGYNEQFF | TGTGCCAGCAGCTCATACGGACAGGGATACAATGAGCAGTTCTTC
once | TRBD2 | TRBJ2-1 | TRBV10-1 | CASSALAGSSSYNEQFF | TGCGCCAGCAGTGCACTAGCGGGATCCTCCTCCTACAATGAGCAGTTCTTC
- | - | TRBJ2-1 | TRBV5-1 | CASSLAGGISGNEQFF | TGCGCCAGCAGCTTGGCCGGGGGCATCTCAGGTAATGAGCAGTTCTTC
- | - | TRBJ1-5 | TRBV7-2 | CASSLVTDNQPQHF | TGTGCCAGCAGCTTAGTGACAGACAATCAGCCCCAGCATTTT
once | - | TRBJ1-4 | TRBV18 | CASSPFSDRNNEKLFF | TGTGCCAGCTCACCCTTTTCTGACAGAAATAATGAAAAACTGTTTTTT
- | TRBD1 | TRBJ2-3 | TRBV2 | CASSRTGIETGRAVDTQYF | TGTGCCAGCAGTAGGACAGGGATCGAGACCGGGAGAGCGGTGGATACGCAGTATTTT
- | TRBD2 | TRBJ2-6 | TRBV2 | CASSDVSGRAGANVLTF | TGTGCCAGCAGTGACGTTAGCGGGAGGGCTGGGGCCAACGTCCTGACTTTC
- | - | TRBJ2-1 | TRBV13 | CASSPPTGSSNEQFF | TGTGCCAGCAGCCCCCCCACGGGTAGCAGCAATGAGCAGTTCTTC
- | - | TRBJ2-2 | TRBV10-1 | CASNDPHHGAGELFF | TGCGCCAGCAATGATCCGCACCATGGGGCCGGGGAGCTGTTTTTT
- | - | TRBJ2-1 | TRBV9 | CASSVGGVGLSNEQFF | TGTGCCAGCAGCGTAGGGGGAGTAGGTTTAAGCAATGAGCAGTTCTTC
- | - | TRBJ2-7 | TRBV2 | CASSVTAEQYF | TGTGCCAGCAGTGTTACCGCCGAGCAGTACTTC
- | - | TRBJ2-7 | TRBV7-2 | CASSLVNISVYEQYF | TGTGCCAGCAGCTTAGTAAACATTTCAGTCTACGAGCAGTACTTC
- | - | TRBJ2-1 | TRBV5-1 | CASSWISRSSYNEQFF | TGCGCCAGCAGCTGGATCTCCAGGAGCTCCTACAATGAGCAGTTCTTC
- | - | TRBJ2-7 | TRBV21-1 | CASRTAAYEQYF | TGTGCCAGCCGGACAGCCGCCTACGAGCAGTACTTC
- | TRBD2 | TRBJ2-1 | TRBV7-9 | CASTLAGGWNEQFF | TGTGCCAGCACACTAGCGGGAGGCTGGAATGAGCAGTTCTTC
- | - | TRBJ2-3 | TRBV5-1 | CASSLGRTSTDTQYF | TGCGCCAGCAGCTTGGGCAGAACTAGCACAGATACGCAGTATTTT
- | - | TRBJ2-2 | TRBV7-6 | CASSLVGANTGELFF | TGTGCCAGCAGCTTAGTCGGGGCGAACACCGGGGAGCTGTTTTTT
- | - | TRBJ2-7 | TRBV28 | CASREPPLYEQYF | TGTGCCAGCAGGGAGCCCCCTCTCTACGAGCAGTACTTC
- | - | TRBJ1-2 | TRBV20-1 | CTAEDGYTF | TGCACCGCAGAAGATGGCTACACCTTC
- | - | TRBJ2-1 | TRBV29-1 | CSVAPQRREFWYEQFF | TGCAGCGTGGCCCCCCAAAGGAGGGAGTTTTGGTATGAGCAGTTCTTC
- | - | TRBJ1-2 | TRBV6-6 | CASSSIGRRYGYTF | TGTGCCAGCAGTAGCATCGGACGGCGCTATGGCTACACCTTC
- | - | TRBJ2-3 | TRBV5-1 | CASSLDGGGYSDTQYF | TGCGCCAGCAGCTTGGACGGGGGAGGCTACTCAGATACGCAGTATTTT
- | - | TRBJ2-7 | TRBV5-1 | CASSLAGAGYYEQYF | TGCGCCAGCAGCTTGGCCGGGGCGGGTTACTACGAGCAGTACTTC
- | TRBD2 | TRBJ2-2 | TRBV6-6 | CASSYGLAGGPGELFF | TGTGCCAGCAGTTACGGTCTAGCGGGGGGTCCCGGGGAGCTGTTTTTT
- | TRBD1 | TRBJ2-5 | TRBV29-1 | CSVGQGALQETQYF | TGCAGCGTTGGGCAGGGGGCGTTACAAGAGACCCAGTACTTC
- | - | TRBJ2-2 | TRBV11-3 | CASSPTGGWELFF | TGTGCCAGCAGCCCCACGGGGGGCTGGGAGCTGTTTTTT
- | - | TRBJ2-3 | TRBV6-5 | CASSYLGRPSTDTQYF | TGTGCCAGCAGTTACTTAGGGCGCCCCTCCACAGATACGCAGTATTTT
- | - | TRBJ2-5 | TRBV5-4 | CASSWDGLAETQYF | TGTGCCAGCAGCTGGGACGGCCTCGCAGAGACCCAGTACTTC